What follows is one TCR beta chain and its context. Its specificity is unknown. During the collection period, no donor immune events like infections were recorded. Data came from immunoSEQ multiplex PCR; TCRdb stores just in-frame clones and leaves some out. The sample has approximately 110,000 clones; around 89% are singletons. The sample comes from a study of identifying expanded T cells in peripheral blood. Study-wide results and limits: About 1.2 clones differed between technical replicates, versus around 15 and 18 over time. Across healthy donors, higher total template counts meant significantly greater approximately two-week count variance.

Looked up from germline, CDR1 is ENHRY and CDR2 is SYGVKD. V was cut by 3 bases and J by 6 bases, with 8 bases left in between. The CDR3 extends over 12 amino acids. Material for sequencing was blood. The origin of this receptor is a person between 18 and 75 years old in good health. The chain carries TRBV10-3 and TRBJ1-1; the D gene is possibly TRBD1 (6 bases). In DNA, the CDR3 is TGTGCCATCAGTGAAGGGGGGGCTGAAGCTTTCTTT. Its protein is CAISEGGAEAFF.